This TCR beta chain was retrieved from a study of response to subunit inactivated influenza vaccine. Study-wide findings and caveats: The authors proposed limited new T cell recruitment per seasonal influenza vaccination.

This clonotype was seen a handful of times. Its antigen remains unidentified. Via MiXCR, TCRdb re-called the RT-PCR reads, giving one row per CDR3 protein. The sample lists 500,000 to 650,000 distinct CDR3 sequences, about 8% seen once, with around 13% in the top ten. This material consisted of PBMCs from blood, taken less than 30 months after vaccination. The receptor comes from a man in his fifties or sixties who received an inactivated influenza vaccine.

In DNA, the CDR3 is TGTGCCAGCAGCTCTGGTGGCGGCCACTCTGGAAACACCATATATTTT. Translated: CASSSGGGHSGNTIYF. The chain recombines TRBV28 with TRBJ1-3; D call uncertain. The CDR3 totals 16 residues. The V end lost 6 bases, the J end lost 0 bases, and 15 bases lay between the germline ends. Germline V lookup: CDR1 MDHEN, CDR2 SYDVKM.